Listed below are T cell receptor beta chains from one sample, sequenced in a study of blood T cell repertoires in COVID-19. The method was immunoSEQ multiplex PCR; TCRdb's version includes in-frame clones alone and lacks a portion of them. The sample has some 250,000 clones, more than 75% seen once; the top ten hold about 1%. Input material: peripheral blood. The source of these receptors is a middle-aged woman who had recovered from COVID-19. Each CDR3 is given with its conserved first and last residue. Each record gives: V gene, clone size, D gene, J gene, CDR3 protein, CDR3 DNA. The D gene is left open where the match is weak. Clone size is given for some rows only: seen once, a few or many times, or a class if the clone is expanded.

V: TRBV7-9; size: .; D: .; J: TRBJ1-4; CDR3: CASSSGSSNEKLFF; DNA: TGTGCCAGCAGCTCCGGGTCCTCTAATGAAAAACTGTTTTTT
V: TRBV5-1; size: .; D: TRBD1; J: TRBJ2-1; CDR3: CASSLGATGTGVSDEQFF; DNA: TGCGCCAGCAGCTTGGGAGCTACCGGGACAGGGGTGTCGGATGAGCAGTTCTTC
V: TRBV30; size: .; D: .; J: TRBJ1-5; CDR3: CAWRATGGAQPQHF; DNA: TGTGCCTGGAGAGCCACCGGGGGGGCCCAGCCCCAGCATTTT
V: TRBV7-9; size: .; D: .; J: TRBJ1-5; CDR3: CASSSAFGTLHQPQHF; DNA: TGTGCCAGCAGCTCAGCCTTCGGGACACTTCATCAGCCCCAGCATTTT
V: TRBV30; size: .; D: .; J: TRBJ1-1; CDR3: CAWSVPLRAEAFF; DNA: TGTGCCTGGAGTGTCCCTCTGAGGGCAGAAGCTTTCTTT
V: TRBV18; size: .; D: .; J: TRBJ1-3; CDR3: CASRAGNSGNTIYF; DNA: TGTGCCAGCAGGGCCGGGAACTCTGGAAACACCATATATTTT
V: TRBV29-1; size: .; D: TRBD2; J: TRBJ2-5; CDR3: CSVGGGETQYF; DNA: TGCAGCGTTGGCGGGGGGGAGACCCAGTACTTC
V: TRBV15; size: once; D: .; J: TRBJ2-1; CDR3: CATSRDPDSSYNEQFF; DNA: TGTGCCACCAGCAGAGACCCGGACAGCTCCTACAATGAGCAGTTCTTC
V: TRBV7-9; size: few; D: .; J: TRBJ1-2; CDR3: CANPGAEGGYTF; DNA: TGTGCCAACCCCGGGGCGGAGGGTGGCTACACCTTC
V: TRBV5-1; size: .; D: TRBD1; J: TRBJ2-5; CDR3: CASSPGQGKQETQYF; DNA: TGCGCCAGCAGCCCCGGACAGGGGAAGCAAGAGACCCAGTACTTC
V: TRBV6-6; size: .; D: .; J: TRBJ1-3; CDR3: CASGRGLGDTIYF; DNA: TGTGCCAGCGGCCGGGGGTTAGGAGACACCATATATTTT
V: TRBV13; size: .; D: .; J: TRBJ1-5; CDR3: CASSLSTQPQHF; DNA: TGTGCCAGCAGCTTGAGCACTCAGCCCCAGCATTTT
V: TRBV12-2; size: .; D: .; J: TRBJ2-5; CDR3: CASRLSRGETQYF; DNA: TGTGCAAGTCGCTTGTCTAGAGGGGAGACCCAGTACTTC
V: TRBV3-1/TRBV3-2; size: .; D: .; J: TRBJ1-6; CDR3: CASSQSRTGSPLHF; DNA: TGTGCCAGCAGCCAGTCCCGAACCGGGTCACCCCTCCACTTT
V: TRBV5-1; size: .; D: TRBD2; J: TRBJ2-3; CDR3: CASSPGLAGVSTQYF; DNA: TGCGCCAGCAGCCCCGGACTAGCGGGAGTGAGTACGCAGTATTTT
V: TRBV6-4; size: .; D: .; J: TRBJ1-1; CDR3: CASAPGGARTEAFF; DNA: TGTGCCAGCGCCCCCGGGGGGGCGCGCACTGAAGCTTTCTTT
V: TRBV5-8; size: .; D: TRBD1; J: TRBJ1-3; CDR3: CASSPLGQGVSGNTIYF; DNA: TGTGCCAGCAGCCCGTTGGGACAGGGGGTTTCTGGAAACACCATATATTTT
V: TRBV19; size: .; D: .; J: TRBJ2-4; CDR3: CASSIDLRTGAKNIQYF; DNA: TGTGCCAGTAGTATAGATCTGAGAACAGGGGCCAAAAACATTCAGTACTTC
V: TRBV6-2/TRBV6-3; size: .; D: TRBD1; J: TRBJ2-2; CDR3: CASSYGSTGYHGELFF; DNA: TGTGCCAGCAGTTACGGGTCGACAGGGTATCATGGGGAGCTGTTTTTT
V: TRBV4-2; size: once; D: TRBD1; J: TRBJ1-2; CDR3: CASSQVGDSDYGYTF; DNA: TGTGCCAGCAGCCAAGTTGGGGACAGTGACTATGGCTACACCTTC
V: TRBV5-1; size: once; D: .; J: TRBJ2-3; CDR3: CASSLGTTDTQYF; DNA: TGCGCCAGCAGCTTGGGGACTACAGATACGCAGTATTTT